This T cell receptor beta chain is from a study of blood T cell repertoires in COVID-19 (dated by TCRdb to 2018 to 2020). Notes on the research overall: Recovered participants in ImmuneRACE Cohort 3 were defined by two consecutive negative NP/OP PCR tests, clearance by a healthcare professional, or resolution of symptoms. Samples covering the acute and convalescent phases of COVID-19 were provided by collaborators in the United States, Italy and Spain. The material from the prospective study consisted of cDNA or gDNA derived from T cells, B-cell-depleted T cells, or PBMCs. Deeply sampled blood TCRbeta repertoires from subjects exposed to, actively infected with, or recovered from COVID-19 were included in the dataset. A freely available public database, intended as a resource for researchers studying the immune response to SARS-CoV-2, is where the repertoires were released. Samples were obtained from the ongoing ImmuneRACE study (first 160 participants) and from 1,000 to 1,500 subjects provided by 6 global collaborators. The sample metadata nearly always contained a de-identified subject ID, COVID-19 status, age in years and sex. Where available, HLA class I and class II types were taken from metadata supplied by the sample provider and were not determined by assay-based typing. The study at large found these results: The quantity of clinical and demographic metadata differed by source and by participant and was supplied without curation.

With respect to this clone: The antigen this receptor binds is unknown. It has no much larger one-base neighbor in the sample; base qualities were not kept.

TCRbeta CDR3 regions were amplified from genomic DNA using the immunoSEQ Assay, a bias-controlled multiplex PCR. The authors processed their data as follows. Nucleated cell counts per sample were estimated from amplification of reference gene primers within the assay. Sequence reads were collapsed and filtered to measure the absolute abundance of every unique TCRbeta CDR3 rearrangement. For each sample, productive Simpson clonality was calculated as the square root of Simpson's diversity index over productive rearrangements. In TCRdb, the immuneACCESS table is reduced to in-frame sequences with V and J assigned. These tables do not hold every clone; where another copy was compared, an unresolved V gene accounts for under half, and the others remain unexplained. V, J and clone size are those of that table, while D and trimming were read from the DNA. Here the sample has under 150,000 clones; under 90% occur a single time. Clones ranked in the top ten supply roughly 3.9% of the sample.

The germline V gene encodes CDR1 SEHNR and CDR2 FQNEAQ (reference sequence). Inclusive of the bounding cysteine and phenylalanine, the CDR3 is 13 residues long. The CDR3 DNA has 39 bases and is translated from base 1. V is cut by 2 bases and J by 0 bases, and the space between the germline ends is 5 bases. In the prospective study, participants were roughly 18 to 90 years old, resided in 24 geographic areas of the United States, and were enrolled through a virtual design. Cohort assignment in the prospective study relied on participant-reported clinical history from a screening survey and a study questionnaire. Each participant in the prospective study had whole blood, serum and a nasopharyngeal or oropharyngeal swab collected by mobile phlebotomists. Prospective study participants could optionally give additional blood draws and questionnaires over an approximately two-month period. Blood samples from the prospective study were shipped frozen or at room temperature prior to DNA extraction.

The TCR comes from a man in his fifties in a cohort exposed to, infected with or recovered from COVID-19 (not recorded which). Specimen: PBMCs or T cells enriched from blood (not recorded which). This chain is built from TRBV7-9 and TRBJ2-7; confidence is insufficient to name the D gene. The DNA reads as follows: TGTGCCAGCAGCTTACGACACTCCTACGAGCAGTACTTC. Its translation is CASSLRHSYEQYF.